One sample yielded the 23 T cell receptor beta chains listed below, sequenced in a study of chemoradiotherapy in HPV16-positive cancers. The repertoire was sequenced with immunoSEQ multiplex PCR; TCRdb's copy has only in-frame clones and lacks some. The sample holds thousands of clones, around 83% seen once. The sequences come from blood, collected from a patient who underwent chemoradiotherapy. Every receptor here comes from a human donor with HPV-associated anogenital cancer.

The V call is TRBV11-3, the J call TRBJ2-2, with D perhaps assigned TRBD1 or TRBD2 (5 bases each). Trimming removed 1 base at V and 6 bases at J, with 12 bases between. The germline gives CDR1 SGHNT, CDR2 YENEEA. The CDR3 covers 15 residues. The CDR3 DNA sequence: TGTGCCAGCAGCTTAGGGGACCTTACCCCCGGGGAGCTGTTTTTT. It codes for CASSLGDLTPGELFF.

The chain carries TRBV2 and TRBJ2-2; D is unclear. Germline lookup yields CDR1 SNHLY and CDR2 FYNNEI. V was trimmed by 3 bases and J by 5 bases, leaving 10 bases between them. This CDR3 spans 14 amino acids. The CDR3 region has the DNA TGTGCCAGCAGTGATCCGGCACAGACCGGGGAGCTGTTTTTT. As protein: CASSDPAQTGELFF.

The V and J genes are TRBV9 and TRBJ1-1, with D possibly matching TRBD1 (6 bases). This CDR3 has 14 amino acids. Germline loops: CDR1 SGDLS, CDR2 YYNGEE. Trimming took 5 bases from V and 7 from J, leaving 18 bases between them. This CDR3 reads CASSDPGRGIEAFF. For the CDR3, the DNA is TGTGCCAGCAGTGACCCCGGCAGGGGAATTGAAGCTTTCTTT. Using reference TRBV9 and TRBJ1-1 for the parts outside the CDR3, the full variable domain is DSGVTQTPKHLITATGQRVTLRCSPRSGDLSVYWYQQSLDQGLQFLIQYYNGEERAKGNILERFSAQQFPDLHSELNLSSLELGDSALYFCASSDPGRGIEAFFGQGTRLTVV.

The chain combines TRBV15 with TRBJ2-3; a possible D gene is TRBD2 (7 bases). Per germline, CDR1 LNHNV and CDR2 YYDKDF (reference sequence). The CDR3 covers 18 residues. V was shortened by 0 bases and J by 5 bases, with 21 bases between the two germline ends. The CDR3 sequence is CATSRDLVGGGYQDTQYF. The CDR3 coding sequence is TGTGCCACCAGCAGAGATCTGGTGGGGGGGGGCTATCAAGATACGCAGTATTTT.

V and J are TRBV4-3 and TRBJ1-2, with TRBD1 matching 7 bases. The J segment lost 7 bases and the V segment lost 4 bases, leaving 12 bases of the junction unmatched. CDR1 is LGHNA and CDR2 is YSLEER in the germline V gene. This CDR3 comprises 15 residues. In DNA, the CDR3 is TGCGCCAGCAGCCGGGGGGACAGATCCTTCAGTGGCTACACCTTC. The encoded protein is CASSRGDRSFSGYTF.

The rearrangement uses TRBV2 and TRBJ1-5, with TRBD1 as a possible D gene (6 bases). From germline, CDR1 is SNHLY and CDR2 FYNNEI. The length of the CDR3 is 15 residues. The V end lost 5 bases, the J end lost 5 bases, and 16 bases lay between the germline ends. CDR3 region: CASSRGQARDQPQHF. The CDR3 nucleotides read TGTGCCAGCAGTCGGGGACAAGCACGAGATCAGCCCCAGCATTTT.

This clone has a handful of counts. Here the CDR3 DNA reads TGCAGTGCTAGGGATGACAGTGAAGCTTTCTTT. As protein: CSARDDSEAFF. V gene TRBV20-1 combines with J gene TRBJ1-1; TRBD1 is a possible D gene (5 bases). Trimming took off 3 bases at V and 7 bases at J, with 9 bases between the two ends. The V gene's germline CDR1 is DFQATT and CDR2 SNEGSKA (reference sequence). The CDR3 is 11 residues long.

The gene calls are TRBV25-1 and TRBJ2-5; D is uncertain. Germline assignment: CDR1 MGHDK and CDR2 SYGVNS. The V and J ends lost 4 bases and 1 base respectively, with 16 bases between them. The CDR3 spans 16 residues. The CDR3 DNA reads TGTGCCAGCAGTGGAAATGCACATTGGCTCCAAGAGACCCAGTACTTC. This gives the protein CASSGNAHWLQETQYF.

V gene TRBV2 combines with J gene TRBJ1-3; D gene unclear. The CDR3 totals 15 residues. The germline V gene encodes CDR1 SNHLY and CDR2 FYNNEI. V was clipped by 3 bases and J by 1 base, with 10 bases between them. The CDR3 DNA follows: TGTGCCAGCAGTGATCAGTCGGGGTCTGGAAACACCATATATTTT. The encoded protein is CASSDQSGSGNTIYF.

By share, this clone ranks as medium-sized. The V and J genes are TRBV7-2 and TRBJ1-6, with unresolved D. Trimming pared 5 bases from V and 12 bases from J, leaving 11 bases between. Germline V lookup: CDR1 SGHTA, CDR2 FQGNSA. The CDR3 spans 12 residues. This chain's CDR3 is CASSLMSRPLHF. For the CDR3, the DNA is TGTGCCAGCAGCCTTATGTCGAGACCCCTCCACTTT.

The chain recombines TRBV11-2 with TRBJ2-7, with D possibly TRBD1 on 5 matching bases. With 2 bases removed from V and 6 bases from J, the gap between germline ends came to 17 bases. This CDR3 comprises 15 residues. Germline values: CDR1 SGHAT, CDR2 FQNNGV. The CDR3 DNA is TGTGCCAGCAGCTTATTACGGCCAGGGTCAAGCGAGCAGTACTTC. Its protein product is CASSLLRPGSSEQYF.

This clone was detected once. CDR3 in DNA: TGTGCCAGCAGCTTACAGGGGGCGAACATTCAGTACTTC. It codes for CASSLQGANIQYF. The chain carries TRBV7-2 and TRBJ2-4; 8 bases are shared with TRBD1. The germline CDR1 and CDR2 sequences are SGHTA and FQGNSA. This CDR3 is built from 13 residues. The trim removed 2 bases at V and 7 bases at J, leaving 1 base unmatched.

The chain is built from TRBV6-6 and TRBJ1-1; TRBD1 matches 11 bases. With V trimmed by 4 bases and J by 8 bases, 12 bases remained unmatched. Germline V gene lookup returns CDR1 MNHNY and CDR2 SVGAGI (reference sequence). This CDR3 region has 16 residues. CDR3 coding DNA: TGTGCCAGCAGTTTCCTCGGACAGGGGGCGTTTATAGAAGCTTTCTTT. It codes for CASSFLGQGAFIEAFF.

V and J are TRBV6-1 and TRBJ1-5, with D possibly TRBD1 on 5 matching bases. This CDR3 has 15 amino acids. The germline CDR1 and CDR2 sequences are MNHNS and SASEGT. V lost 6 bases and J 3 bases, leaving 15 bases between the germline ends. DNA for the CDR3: TGTGCCAGCAGCGAAAGCCCGGACAACAATCAGCCCCAGCATTTT. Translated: CASSESPDNNQPQHF.

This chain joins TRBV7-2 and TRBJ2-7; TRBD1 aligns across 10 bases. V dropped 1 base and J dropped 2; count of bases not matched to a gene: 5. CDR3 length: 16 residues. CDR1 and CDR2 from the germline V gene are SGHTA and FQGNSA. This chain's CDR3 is CASSLGGGTGAYEQYF. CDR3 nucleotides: TGTGCCAGCAGCTTAGGAGGGGGGACAGGGGCCTACGAGCAGTACTTC.

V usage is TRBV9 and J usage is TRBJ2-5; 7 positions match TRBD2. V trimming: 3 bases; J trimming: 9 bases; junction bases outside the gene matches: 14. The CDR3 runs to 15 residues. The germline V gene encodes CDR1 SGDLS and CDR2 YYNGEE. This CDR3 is CASSGKAGTSLAQYF. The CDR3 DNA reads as TGTGCCAGCAGCGGAAAAGCGGGGACCTCCTTGGCCCAGTACTTC.

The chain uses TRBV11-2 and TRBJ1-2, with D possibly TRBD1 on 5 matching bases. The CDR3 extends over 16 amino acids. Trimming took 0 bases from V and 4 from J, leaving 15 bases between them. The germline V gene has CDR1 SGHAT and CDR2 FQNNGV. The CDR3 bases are TGTGCCAGCAGCTTAGATCGAGGAGGGGCGGGCTATGGCTACACCTTC. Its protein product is CASSLDRGGAGYGYTF.

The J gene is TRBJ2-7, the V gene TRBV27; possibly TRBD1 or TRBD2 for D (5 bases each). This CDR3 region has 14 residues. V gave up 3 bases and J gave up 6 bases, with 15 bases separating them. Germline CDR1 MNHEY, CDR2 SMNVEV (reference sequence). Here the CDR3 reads CASSFSGAHREQYF. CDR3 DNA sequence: TGTGCCAGCAGTTTCTCCGGGGCTCATCGCGAGCAGTACTTC.

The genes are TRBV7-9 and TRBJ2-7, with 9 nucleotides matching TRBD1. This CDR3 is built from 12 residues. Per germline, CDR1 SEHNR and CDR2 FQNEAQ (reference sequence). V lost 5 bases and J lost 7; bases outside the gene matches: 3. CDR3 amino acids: CASSQGQGEQYF. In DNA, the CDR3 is TGTGCCAGCAGCCAAGGACAGGGGGAGCAGTACTTC.

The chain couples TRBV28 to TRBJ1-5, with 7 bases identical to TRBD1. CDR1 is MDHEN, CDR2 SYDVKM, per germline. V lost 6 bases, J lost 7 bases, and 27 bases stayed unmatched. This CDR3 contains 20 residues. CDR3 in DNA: TGTGCCAGCAGAGTTTATCGGACGAGGACAGGTGGGTTCGGGGGCCAGCCCCAGCATTTT. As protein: CASRVYRTRTGGFGGQPQHF.

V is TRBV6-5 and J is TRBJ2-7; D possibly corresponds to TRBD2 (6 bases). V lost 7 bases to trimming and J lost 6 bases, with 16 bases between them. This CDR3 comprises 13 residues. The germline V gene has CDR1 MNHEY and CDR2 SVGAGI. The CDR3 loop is CASTDGGWREQYF. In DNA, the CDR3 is TGTGCCAGCACCGACGGGGGTTGGCGCGAGCAGTACTTC.

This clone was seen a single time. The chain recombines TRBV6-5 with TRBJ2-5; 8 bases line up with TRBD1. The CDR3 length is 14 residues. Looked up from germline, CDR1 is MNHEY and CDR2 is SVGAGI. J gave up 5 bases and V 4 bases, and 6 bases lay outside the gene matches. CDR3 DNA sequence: TGTGCCAGCAGTTCCACAGGGGGTCAGGAGACCCAGTACTTC. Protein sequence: CASSSTGGQETQYF.

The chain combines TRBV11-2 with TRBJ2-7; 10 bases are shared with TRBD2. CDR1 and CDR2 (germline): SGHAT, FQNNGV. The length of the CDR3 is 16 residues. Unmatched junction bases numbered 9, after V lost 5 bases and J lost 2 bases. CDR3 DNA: TGTGCCAGCAGCCGTCGTGCTAGCGGGGGCACCTACGAGCAGTACTTC. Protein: CASSRRASGGTYEQYF.